Following are 15 T cell receptor beta chains from one sample sequenced in a study of radiotherapy plus CTLA-4 blockade in lung cancer. Data came from immunoSEQ multiplex PCR; TCRdb stores just in-frame clones and leaves some out. Of about 56,000 clones listed, approximately 80% were seen once; the top ten hold roughly 17%. The sequencing here drew on peripheral blood, taken from a patient treated with radiotherapy plus ipilimumab. These receptor sequences come from a human donor with non-small cell lung cancer who had a complete response to radiotherapy plus ipilimumab.

The rearrangement joins TRBV2 to TRBJ1-6; TRBD1 aligns across 8 bases. The J segment lost 6 bases and the V segment lost 6 bases, leaving 4 bases of the junction unmatched. Germline V gene lookup returns CDR1 SNHLY and CDR2 FYNNEI. The CDR3 sequence is 14 residues long. CDR3 region: CASSSTGGNSPLHF. CDR3 in DNA: TGTGCCAGCAGCTCCACAGGGGGTAATTCACCCCTCCACTTT.

This clone was detected only a few times. The chain combines TRBV6-5 with TRBJ1-2; TRBD1 matches 10 bases. CDR1 MNHEY and CDR2 SVGAGI come from the germline V gene. This CDR3 region has 13 residues. The ends lost 1 base at V and 12 bases at J; junction bases unmatched: 5. CDR3 sequence: CASSYLGGTGDTF. DNA of the CDR3: TGTGCCAGCAGTTACTTAGGGGGGACAGGGGACACCTTC.

The rearrangement links TRBV7-9 to TRBJ1-2; D unresolved. V lost 1 base, J lost 8 bases, and 5 bases lay in between. The CDR3 covers 11 residues. Germline V gene data show CDR1 as SEHNR and CDR2 as FQNEAQ (reference sequence). The CDR3 here is CASSLVEGYTF. Here the CDR3 DNA reads TGTGCCAGCAGCTTAGTGGAGGGCTACACCTTC.

J is TRBJ2-2 and V is TRBV5-6; D is ambiguous. The CDR3 consists of 13 residues. Per the germline V gene, CDR1 is SGHDT and CDR2 is YYEEEE. The germline V and J ends were trimmed by 7 bases and 4 bases, with 11 bases remaining between them. The CDR3 nucleotides read TGTGCCAGCTCCGCAGATCCCACCGGGGAGCTGTTTTTT. As protein: CASSADPTGELFF.

J is TRBJ2-1 and V is TRBV19; TRBD1 aligns across 8 bases. V dropped 3 bases and J dropped 5; count of bases not matched to a gene: 6. This CDR3 region has 15 residues. In germline, CDR1 is LNHDA, CDR2 SQIVND (reference sequence). In nucleotides, the CDR3 is TGTGCCAGTAGTATGGGTCAGGGGGCTCACAATGAGCAGTTCTTC. This encodes CASSMGQGAHNEQFF.

This chain links TRBV4-1 with TRBJ2-1; D not certain. V was trimmed by 4 bases and J by 15 bases, leaving 19 bases between them. Looked up from germline, CDR1 is MGHRA and CDR2 is YSYEKL. The CDR3 runs to 13 residues. The CDR3 bases are TGCGCCAGCAGCCCCATCCTAGGCGACGGTCGGTTCTTC. Amino acids: CASSPILGDGRFF.

V gene TRBV30 combines with J gene TRBJ2-2; tentative D call: TRBD2 (5 bases). Trimming stripped 3 bases from V and 8 bases from J, with 13 bases between. This CDR3 region has 13 residues. Germline V gene lookup returns CDR1 GTSNPN and CDR2 SVGIG (reference sequence). This CDR3 reads CAWSRIREGELFF. The DNA of the CDR3 is TGTGCCTGGAGCCGTATTAGGGAGGGGGAGCTGTTTTTT. Drawing the rest from reference TRBV30 and TRBJ2-2, the complete variable domain is SQTIHQWPATLVQPVGSPLSLECTVEGTSNPNLYWYRQAAGRGLQLLFYSVGIGQISSEVPQNLSASRPQDRQFILSSKKLLLSDSGFYLCAWSRIREGELFFGEGSRLTVL.

CDR3 in DNA: TGCGCCAGCAGCCAAGTACAGGGTGGCTCCTACAATGAGCAGTTCTTC. Translating it yields CASSQVQGGSYNEQFF. The chain has TRBV4-3 and TRBJ2-1, with D possibly being TRBD1 (6 bases). In germline, CDR1 is LGHNA, CDR2 YSLEER. The CDR3 is 16 residues long. V was cut by 1 base and J by 0 bases, with 10 bases left in between.

J is TRBJ2-1 and V is TRBV9, with 9 bases fitting TRBD1. CDR3 length: 14 residues. In germline, CDR1 is SGDLS, CDR2 YYNGEE. V was clipped by 3 bases and J by 3 bases; unmatched bases: 1. CDR3 sequence reads: CASSATGGYNEQFF. The CDR3 DNA sequence: TGTGCCAGCAGCGCGACAGGGGGCTACAATGAGCAGTTCTTC.

This clone has only one observation. This chain connects TRBV25-1 to TRBJ1-2; D may be TRBD1 (5 bases). The CDR3 sequence is 13 residues long. Trimming took off 3 bases at V and 8 bases at J, with 13 bases between the two ends. Germline lookup yields CDR1 MGHDK and CDR2 SYGVNS. The CDR3: CASSEGGRGGYTF. As DNA, the CDR3 is TGTGCCAGCAGTGAGGGGGGGAGAGGGGGCTACACCTTC.

This sequence joins TRBV7-6 and TRBJ2-1; possibly TRBD1 for D (6 bases). V was trimmed by 5 bases and J by 7 bases, leaving 12 bases between them. Germline V gene sequence: CDR1 SGHVS, CDR2 FNYEAQ. CDR3 size: 13 residues. CDR3 in DNA: TGTGCCAGCAGCGGATACAGGGTAAATGAGCAGTTCTTC. Protein sequence: CASSGYRVNEQFF.

The chain combines TRBV5-1 with TRBJ2-2, with TRBD1 matching 8 bases. The CDR3 loop spans 17 amino acids. Per germline, CDR1 SGHRS and CDR2 YFSETQ. The V segment lost 2 bases and the J segment 0 bases; nucleotides outside the gene matches: 6. CDR3 sequence reads: CASSFGTGTPNTGELFF. CDR3 nucleotide sequence: TGCGCCAGCAGCTTCGGGACAGGCACCCCGAACACCGGGGAGCTGTTTTTT. Filled out from reference TRBV5-1 and TRBJ2-2, the complete variable domain reads KAGVTQTPRYLIKTRGQQVTLSCSPISGHRSVSWYQQTPGQGLQFLFEYFSETQRNKGNFPGRFSGRQFSNSRSEMNVSTLELGDSALYLCASSFGTGTPNTGELFFGEGSRLTVL.

J is TRBJ1-6 and V is TRBV7-2; 7 bases map to TRBD1. The V segment lost 3 bases and the J segment 3 bases; nucleotides outside the gene matches: 2. The CDR3 covers 15 residues. Germline CDR1 and CDR2: SGHTA and FQGNSA. In nucleotides, the CDR3 is TGTGCCAGCAGCTTTAACAGGGGCTATAATTCACCCCTCCACTTT. Protein product: CASSFNRGYNSPLHF.

J is TRBJ2-2 and V is TRBV10-3; 10 bases match TRBD1. Germline loops: CDR1 ENHRY, CDR2 SYGVKD. V lost 6 bases to trimming and J lost 6 bases; unmatched junction nucleotides: 19. The CDR3 has 19 residues. CDR3 sequence reads: CAIRGTGENDSGISGELFF. The CDR3, as DNA: TGTGCCATCAGGGGGACAGGGGAAAATGACTCGGGGATCTCCGGGGAGCTGTTTTTT.

This clone was detected once. The gene calls are TRBV6-6 and TRBJ2-5; 9 bases agree with TRBD2. In germline, CDR1 is MNHNY, CDR2 SVGAGI (reference sequence). Trimming cost V 6 bases and J 4 bases; bases outside gene matches: 6. CDR3 length equals 14 residues. This CDR3 reads CASRAAGGPETQYF. CDR3 coding DNA: TGTGCCAGCAGAGCAGCGGGGGGCCCAGAGACCCAGTACTTC.